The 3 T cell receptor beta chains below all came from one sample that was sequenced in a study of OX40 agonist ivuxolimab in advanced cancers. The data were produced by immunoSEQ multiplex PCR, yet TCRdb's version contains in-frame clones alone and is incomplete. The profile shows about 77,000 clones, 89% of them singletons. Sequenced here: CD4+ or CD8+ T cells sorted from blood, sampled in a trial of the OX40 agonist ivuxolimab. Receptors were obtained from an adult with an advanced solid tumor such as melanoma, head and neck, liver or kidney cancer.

Written as DNA, the CDR3 is TGTGCCAGCAGTCCCCGGACAGGGGGGATCTATGGCTACACCTTC. This gives the protein CASSPRTGGIYGYTF. The chain couples TRBV27 to TRBJ1-2, with TRBD1 identical over 10 bases. V was pared by 5 bases and J by 4 bases, with 7 bases of the junction left unmatched. The CDR3 covers 15 residues. CDR1 is MNHEY, CDR2 SMNVEV, per germline (reference sequence).

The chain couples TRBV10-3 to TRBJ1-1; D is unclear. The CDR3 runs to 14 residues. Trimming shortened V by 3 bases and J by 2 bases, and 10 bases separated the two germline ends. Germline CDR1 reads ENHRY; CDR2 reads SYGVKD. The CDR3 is CAISERSLNTEAFF. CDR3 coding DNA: TGTGCCATCAGTGAACGCAGCCTTAACACTGAAGCTTTCTTT.

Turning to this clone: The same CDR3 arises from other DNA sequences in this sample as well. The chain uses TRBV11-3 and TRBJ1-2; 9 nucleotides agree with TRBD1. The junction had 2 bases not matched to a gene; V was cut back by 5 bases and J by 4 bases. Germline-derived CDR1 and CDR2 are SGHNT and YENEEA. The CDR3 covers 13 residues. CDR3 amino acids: CASSLGQGYGYTF. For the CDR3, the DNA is TGTGCCAGCAGCCTGGGACAGGGCTATGGCTACACCTTC.